The source of this T cell receptor beta chain is a study of OX40 agonist ivuxolimab in advanced cancers. In the study overall: The patients received agonistic anti-OX40 (CD134) antibody ivuxolimab. The eligibility criteria allowed prior anti-PD-1, anti-PD-L1 or anti-CTLA-4 therapy, and approximately 38% had some. Whole-study results and caveats: On average, CD8+ T cells had more expanded clones than CD4+.

Anyone with autoimmune disease history or systemic immunosuppression was excluded. Trimming left V 5 bases short and J 6 bases short, with 20 bases between. The CDR3 is 17 residues long. Looked up from germline, CDR1 is SGHAT and CDR2 is FQNNGV. As for this clone: Its antigen remains unknown.

Profiling relied on immunoSEQ multiplex PCR, and the TCRdb table lists in-frame clones only, not all of them. This sample has about 65,000 clones; roughly nine tenths occur once, and the top ten carry 1% to 1.2%. The starting material was CD4+ or CD8+ T cells sorted from blood, obtained in a trial of the OX40 agonist ivuxolimab. The origin of this receptor is an adult with an advanced solid tumor such as melanoma, head and neck, liver or kidney cancer. The chain combines TRBV11-2 with TRBJ1-6; D uncertain. The CDR3 sequence: CASSPLSGPSPNSPLHF. The DNA for the CDR3 is TGTGCCAGCAGCCCCTTGAGTGGGCCTAGTCCTAATTCACCCCTCCACTTT.